The 14 T cell receptor beta chains below come from one sample, sequenced in a study of blood T cell repertoires in COVID-19. The table came from immunoSEQ multiplex PCR; TCRdb's copy has only in-frame clones and leaves some out. The data hold hundreds of thousands of clones, with approximately 81% observed a single time. The sample comprised peripheral blood. The receptors come from an elderly woman with acute or convalescent COVID-19.

The chain employs TRBV5-5 and TRBJ1-3; 9 nucleotides agree with TRBD1. V lost 4 bases, J lost 0 bases, and 2 bases stayed unmatched. CDR3 length: 15 amino acids. The V gene's germline CDR1 is SGHKS and CDR2 YYEKEE (reference sequence). CDR3 region: CASSGTGRSGNTIYF. In DNA, the CDR3 is TGTGCCAGCAGCGGGACAGGGCGCTCTGGAAACACCATATATTTT.

V usage is TRBV6-2 or TRBV6-3 and J usage is TRBJ2-3, with D possibly being TRBD2 (5 bases). This CDR3 has 16 amino acids. The V gene lost 7 bases and the J gene lost 1 base, with 18 bases spanning the gap. CDR1 is MNHEY and CDR2 is SVGEGT in the germline V gene. The CDR3 nucleotides are TGTGCCAGCAACCCGCCTAGCAGACTCGGCACAGATACGCAGTATTTT. This sequence encodes CASNPPSRLGTDTQYF.

The rearrangement joins TRBV19 to TRBJ2-7; 13 bases line up with TRBD2. Germline loops: CDR1 LNHDA, CDR2 SQIVND (reference sequence). The CDR3 spans 16 residues. V gave up 5 bases and J gave up 2 bases; unmatched junction bases: 6. CDR3: CASSPTTSGRTYEQYF. Written as DNA, the CDR3 is TGTGCCAGTAGTCCAACGACTAGCGGGAGGACCTACGAGCAGTACTTC.

In DNA, the CDR3 is TGTGCCACCAGTGCCTCGACAGGGGGAAGTGGGCAGCCCCAGCATTTT. As protein: CATSASTGGSGQPQHF. The chain couples TRBV24-1 to TRBJ1-5, with 9 bases fitting TRBD1. Germline V gene lookup returns CDR1 KGHDR and CDR2 SFDVKD. This CDR3 is 16 amino acids long. V shed 5 bases, J shed 7 bases, and the junction held 11 bases outside the gene matches.

This rearrangement joins TRBV6-6 to TRBJ1-1, with D perhaps matching TRBD1 (5 bases). Germline V gene sequence: CDR1 MNHNY, CDR2 SVGAGI (reference sequence). Trimming removed 7 bases from V and 7 bases from J, with 13 bases in between. The CDR3 runs to 12 residues. CDR3 protein: CASTPRGGEAFF. The CDR3 nucleotides read TGTGCCAGCACCCCTAGGGGAGGTGAAGCTTTCTTT.

J is TRBJ2-7 and V is TRBV11-1; 10 positions agree with TRBD1. This CDR3 is built from 16 residues. V lost 2 bases to trimming and J lost 6 bases; unmatched junction nucleotides: 10. Germline V gene data show CDR1 as SGHAT and CDR2 as FQDESV (reference sequence). The CDR3 coding sequence is TGTGCCAGCAGCTTAAGAATCCGGGACAGGGGAACCGAGCAGTACTTC. Protein product: CASSLRIRDRGTEQYF.

V is TRBV12-5 and J is TRBJ1-2, with unresolved D. The ends were cut back, 5 bases at V and 0 bases at J, with 16 bases in the middle. Germline V gene sequence: CDR1 LGHNT, CDR2 FRNRAP. The CDR3 is 16 residues long. CDR3 nucleotides: TGTGCTAGTGGTAACCCAAACGGGAACTCTAACTATGGCTACACCTTC. This encodes CASGNPNGNSNYGYTF.

This chain links TRBV19 with TRBJ1-2; D gene ambiguous. The CDR3 is 12 amino acids. Germline lookup yields CDR1 LNHDA and CDR2 SQIVND (reference sequence). V lost 3 bases and J 7 bases, leaving 9 bases between the germline ends. This CDR3 reads CASSIREAGYTF. The CDR3 bases are TGTGCCAGTAGTATTCGGGAGGCTGGCTACACCTTC.

The chain is built from TRBV7-8 and TRBJ1-2, with D possibly TRBD1 on 5 matching bases. The CDR3 totals 13 residues. V lost 1 base and J lost 8, with 11 bases in between. Per germline, CDR1 SGHVS and CDR2 FQNEAQ. CDR3 nucleotide sequence: TGTGCCAGCAGCTTAGGTTGGAGGGACGGCTACACCTTC. Protein product: CASSLGWRDGYTF. The full variable domain, rest sourced from reference TRBV7-8 and TRBJ1-2, is GAGVSQSPRYKVAKRGQDVALRCDPISGHVSLFWYQQALGQGPEFLTYFQNEAQLDKSGLPSDRFFAERPEGSVSTLKIQRTQQEDSAVYLCASSLGWRDGYTFGSGTRLTVV.

The chain recombines TRBV7-8 with TRBJ1-6; D gene uncertain. V dropped 1 base and J dropped 9 bases, with 13 bases sitting between them. This CDR3 is built from 15 residues. Germline V lookup: CDR1 SGHVS, CDR2 FQNEAQ. The CDR3 DNA is TGTGCCAGCAGCTTAGGAACCACATTAGCTTCACCCCTCCACTTT. Amino acid sequence: CASSLGTTLASPLHF.

The chain joins TRBV11-2 to TRBJ2-5; TRBD2 aligns across 7 bases. Trimming at V came to 2 bases and at J to 4 bases, leaving 10 bases not matched to a gene. Germline V gene data show CDR1 as SGHAT and CDR2 as FQNNGV. This CDR3 is 16 amino acids long. The CDR3 nucleotides are TGTGCCAGCAGCTTAAGGGAGCGGGGAGTAGGAGAGACCCAGTACTTC. Its translation: CASSLRERGVGETQYF.

The genes are TRBV7-2 and TRBJ1-2; TRBD1 agrees at 7 bases. The CDR3 loop spans 14 amino acids. The V gene end was trimmed by 5 bases and the J gene end by 4 bases; junction bases not matched to a gene: 7. The germline gives CDR1 SGHTA, CDR2 FQGNSA. The CDR3 DNA reads TGTGCCAGCAGCGTGGGACAGCAAATCTATGGCTACACCTTC. Residues: CASSVGQQIYGYTF.

This chain joins TRBV7-9 and TRBJ2-5, with unresolved D. V shed 8 bases and J shed 2 bases, with 9 bases lying between them. Germline loops: CDR1 SEHNR, CDR2 FQNEAQ (reference sequence). The length of the CDR3 is 12 residues. The chain's CDR3 is CASVSGQETQYF. The CDR3 DNA sequence: TGTGCCAGCGTGTCCGGGCAAGAGACCCAGTACTTC.

This clone appeared a single time. J is TRBJ2-7 and V is TRBV19, with D unclear. The CDR3 is 15 residues long. The V gene's germline CDR1 is LNHDA and CDR2 SQIVND (reference sequence). The germline V and J ends were trimmed by 1 base and 3 bases, with 13 bases remaining between them. The chain's CDR3 is CASSIGQASIYEQYF. The DNA of the CDR3 is TGTGCCAGTAGTATAGGCCAGGCGTCTATCTACGAGCAGTACTTC.